This TCR beta chain was found in a study of T cell responses to AZD1222 COVID-19 vaccine. To note about this clone: The antigen remains unidentified.

The germline V gene has CDR1 MRHNA and CDR2 SNTAGT. Trimming cost V 4 bases and J 9 bases; bases outside gene matches: 6. This CDR3 contains 13 residues. Profiling relied on immunoSEQ multiplex PCR, and the TCRdb table lists in-frame clones only, not all of them. The sample consists of more than 110,000 clones, 80% to 95% of them appearing once. Study-level points and caveats: Females made up more of the donors, who were largely white British, and clonal diversity may have come out too low. Reports say nearly half of spike-specific TCRs go after unmutated variant regions. CD4 TCRs covered the whole spike, strongest at regions 160-218 and 743-854.

The clonotype was recovered from an adult in good health. This sequence joins TRBV6-4 and TRBJ2-1; 7 bases line up with TRBD2. The sample consisted of peripheral blood, taken on day 0 of AZD1222 vaccination. The CDR3 coding sequence is TGTGCCAGCAGTGCTGGACTAGACGGTGAGCAGTTCTTC. Translating gives CASSAGLDGEQFF.